These T cell receptor beta chains were read from a single sample in a study of blood T cell repertoires in COVID-19. Profiling relied on immunoSEQ multiplex PCR, and the TCRdb table lists in-frame clones only, not all of them. Altogether roughly 300,000 clones are present, 80% to 90% being singletons, with the ten largest covering under 7.5%. Material: peripheral blood. These receptors were obtained from a man in his late teens or twenties who had recovered from COVID-19. The CDR3 runs from the conserved cysteine through the conserved F or W. A D gene is named only where the DNA matches it firmly. Where a row states a size, it is once, few, many or the class of an expanded clone; other rows omit it.

clone size | J gene | V gene | D gene | CDR3 DNA | CDR3 protein
NA | TRBJ1-1 | TRBV19 | NA | TGTGCCAGTAGTTGGCGGGCTGAGGTGAACACTGAAGCTTTCTTT | CASSWRAEVNTEAFF
NA | TRBJ2-1 | TRBV29-1 | TRBD2 | TGCAGCGTTTCAGGTGTGAGGGGAACTAGCGGGAACAATGAGCAGTTCTTC | CSVSGVRGTSGNNEQFF
NA | TRBJ1-6 | TRBV7-9 | NA | TGTGCCAGCAGTCTCTCTAGACTGTCCTATAATTCACCCCTCCACTTT | CASSLSRLSYNSPLHF
NA | TRBJ1-1 | TRBV5-1 | NA | TGCGCCAGCAGCTTGGTCCCCGCGGGGACTGAAGCTTTCTTT | CASSLVPAGTEAFF
NA | TRBJ1-5 | TRBV15 | NA | TGTGCCACCAGCAGAGATAAGGCCCAGGGAACCCAGCATTTT | CATSRDKAQGTQHF
NA | TRBJ2-3 | TRBV6-1 | NA | TGTGCCAGCAGTGAACATACTGATACGCAGTATTTT | CASSEHTDTQYF
NA | TRBJ1-2 | TRBV7-9 | NA | TGTGCCAGCAGCCTCCACAGGGACCTCCGCTCCTATGGCTACACCTTC | CASSLHRDLRSYGYTF
NA | TRBJ2-7 | TRBV10-3 | NA | TGTGCCATCAGTGAGACAGGGATTCCGACAAACTTC | CAISETGIPTNF
NA | TRBJ2-2 | TRBV10-3 | TRBD2 | TGTGCCATCAGTGAGTCCCTCCGGGGCGGGAGGGAAAACACCGGGGAGCTGTTTTTT | CAISESLRGGRENTGELFF
NA | TRBJ2-1 | TRBV20-1 | TRBD1 | TGCAGTGCTAGTAAGACGACAGGGGATTTTTATGAGCAGTTCTTC | CSASKTTGDFYEQFF
NA | TRBJ1-5 | TRBV6-5 | TRBD1 | TGTGCCAGCAGTTTGACAGGGGGTCAGCCCCAGCATTTT | CASSLTGGQPQHF
NA | TRBJ2-7 | TRBV6-1 | NA | TGTGCCAGCAGTGAGGTTCCCCTAGAGTTCGAGCAGTACTTC | CASSEVPLEFEQYF
NA | TRBJ2-7 | TRBV11-2 | NA | TGTGCCAGCAGCTTATTAGCGGCCAGCTCCTACGAGCAGTACTTC | CASSLLAASSYEQYF
NA | TRBJ1-2 | TRBV19 | NA | TGTGCCAGTAGTAGTCAGGGCCTCAACTATGGCTACACCTTC | CASSSQGLNYGYTF
NA | TRBJ1-2 | TRBV6-5 | NA | TGTGCCAGCAGTTACTCCCGACAACGTAACTATGGCTACACCTTC | CASSYSRQRNYGYTF
NA | TRBJ1-2 | TRBV9 | NA | TGTGCCAGCAGCGTAGGCGGGACGTCGTCCGTCTACACCTTC | CASSVGGTSSVYTF
NA | TRBJ2-2 | TRBV5-1 | TRBD1 | TGCGCCAGCAGCCCGACAGGGGTGGGCGGGGAGCTGTTTTTT | CASSPTGVGGELFF
NA | TRBJ2-1 | TRBV30 | NA | TGTGCCTGGGCCGACAGGACCTACAATGAGCAGTTCTTC | CAWADRTYNEQFF
NA | TRBJ2-7 | TRBV19 | TRBD1 | TGTGCCGTCGGGACAGGGGGCATCATTAACGAGCAGTACTTC | CAVGTGGIINEQYF
NA | TRBJ1-2 | TRBV30 | NA | TGTGCCTGGAGTAACGACAGCTATGGCTACACCTTC | CAWSNDSYGYTF
NA | TRBJ1-5 | TRBV19 | NA | TGTGCCAGTAGTATAGGGTCGTTAGTCGGGGGTGATCAGCCCCAGCATTTT | CASSIGSLVGGDQPQHF
NA | TRBJ1-1 | TRBV12-3/TRBV12-4 | NA | TGTGCCAGCAGCCAACGGGGGAGGACTGAAGCTTTCTTT | CASSQRGRTEAFF
NA | TRBJ1-5 | TRBV28 | TRBD1 | TGTGCCAGCAAGAGGGACAGGGAAGGCAATCAGCCCCAGCATTTT | CASKRDREGNQPQHF
once | TRBJ2-7 | TRBV2 | NA | TGTGCCAGCAGGGGGTCAGGGTCCGAGCAGTACTTC | CASRGSGSEQYF
NA | TRBJ2-7 | TRBV14 | NA | TGTGCCAGCAGCCTAACCTCTAGTGTACCCTACGAGCAGTACTTC | CASSLTSSVPYEQYF
NA | TRBJ1-1 | TRBV28 | NA | TGTGCCAGCAGTCCAGGAGGGGGGGGGACTGAAGCTTTCTTT | CASSPGGGGTEAFF
NA | TRBJ1-5 | TRBV5-4 | NA | TGTGCCAGCAGCCTCCCTCTCCCCAAGGAGGGATGTCAGCCCCAGCATTTT | CASSLPLPKEGCQPQHF
NA | TRBJ1-6 | TRBV3-1/TRBV3-2 | TRBD1 | TGTGCCAGCAGCCAAACAGGGGTAGAATCACCCCTCCACTTT | CASSQTGVESPLHF
NA | TRBJ2-7 | TRBV6-5 | NA | TGTGCCAGCACTCCCAAGGGCCGGGGGATGGACGAGCAGTACTTC | CASTPKGRGMDEQYF
NA | TRBJ2-7 | TRBV7-9 | TRBD2 | TGTGCCAGCAGCTTAGCGACTAGCGGAGGATACGAGCAGTACTTC | CASSLATSGGYEQYF
NA | TRBJ1-6 | TRBV4-1 | NA | TGCGCCAGCAGCCAAGCCAGACAGTCTTTCAATAATTCACCCCTCCACTTT | CASSQARQSFNNSPLHF
NA | TRBJ2-3 | TRBV27 | NA | TGTGCCAGCAGTTTATCAACGGGGTCCTATGGAGCGGACGACACAGATACGCAGTATTTT | CASSLSTGSYGADDTDTQYF
NA | TRBJ1-2 | TRBV27 | NA | TGTGCCAGCAGTTTAAAGGGGCGGATTAACTATGGCTACACCTTC | CASSLKGRINYGYTF
NA | TRBJ2-1 | TRBV5-3 | NA | TGTGCCAGAAGCTTGGACTCCTGTTTAAGCTCCTACAATGAGCAGTTCTTC | CARSLDSCLSSYNEQFF
NA | TRBJ2-1 | TRBV12-3/TRBV12-4 | NA | TGTGCCAGCAGTTTCGCGTTAGGGGGTGAGCAGTTCTTC | CASSFALGGEQFF
NA | TRBJ2-1 | TRBV7-2 | NA | TGTGCCAGCAGCTCTCCTGACAATGAGCAGTTCTTC | CASSSPDNEQFF
NA | TRBJ1-1 | TRBV5-1 | NA | TGCGCCAGCAGCCCACTCGGGACATTTGAAGCTTTCTTT | CASSPLGTFEAFF
NA | TRBJ2-7 | TRBV11-2 | TRBD2 | TGTGCCAGCAGTTTCCTAGCGGGAGAATACGAGCAGTACTTC | CASSFLAGEYEQYF
NA | TRBJ2-7 | TRBV7-9 | TRBD2 | TGTGCCAGCAGCCCTCAGACTAGCGGGGATTACGAGCAGTACTTC | CASSPQTSGDYEQYF
NA | TRBJ1-6 | TRBV10-3 | TRBD1 | TGTGCCATCACCGCGACAGGGTCCAATTCACCCCTCCACTTT | CAITATGSNSPLHF
NA | TRBJ1-1 | TRBV5-1 | NA | TGCGCCAGCAGCTTCGAGGTTATCAACACTGAAGCTTTCTTT | CASSFEVINTEAFF
NA | TRBJ1-1 | TRBV19 | TRBD1 | TGTGCCAGTAGTAGGGACAGGGATAACACTGAAGCTTTCTTT | CASSRDRDNTEAFF
NA | TRBJ2-1 | TRBV18 | TRBD2 | TGTGCCAGCTCACTGTATAGCGGGAGGGACAATGAGCAGTTCTTC | CASSLYSGRDNEQFF
NA | TRBJ2-2 | TRBV5-1 | TRBD1 | TGCGCCAGCAGCCTAGGGACAGGGCGGACCGGGGAGCTGTTTTTT | CASSLGTGRTGELFF
NA | TRBJ2-3 | TRBV29-1 | NA | TGCAGCGTTGCGGGACACGGACGATCACCAGATACGCAGTATTTT | CSVAGHGRSPDTQYF
NA | TRBJ1-5 | TRBV6-5 | NA | TGTGCCAGCAGTTACTCGGAGGATGTTAATCAGCCCCAGCATTTT | CASSYSEDVNQPQHF
few | TRBJ1-2 | TRBV7-9 | NA | TGTGCCAGCAGCGGAGGAGAGGGATACAGCTATGGCTACACCTTC | CASSGGEGYSYGYTF
NA | TRBJ2-5 | TRBV6-5 | NA | TGTGCCACCGCTAAGTCGTGGGAGACCCAGTACTTC | CATAKSWETQYF
NA | TRBJ2-7 | TRBV3-1/TRBV3-2 | NA | TGTGCCAGCGCGACATCGGCGGGGCAACTGGCAGAGCAGTACTTC | CASATSAGQLAEQYF
NA | TRBJ2-3 | TRBV29-1 | NA | TGCAGCGTTGATGGGGCGGGGAGCACAGATACGCAGTATTTT | CSVDGAGSTDTQYF
NA | TRBJ1-1 | TRBV18 | TRBD1 | TGTGCCAGCTCACCACGTGGGACAGGGGGCGGTGACACTGAAGCTTTCTTT | CASSPRGTGGGDTEAFF
few | TRBJ1-1 | TRBV19 | TRBD1 | TGTGCCAGTAGTCTACAGGGGATAAACACTGAAGCTTTCTTT | CASSLQGINTEAFF
NA | TRBJ1-1 | TRBV29-1 | NA | TGCAGCGTTGCCCCGGGACTGATGAACACTGAAGCTTTCTTT | CSVAPGLMNTEAFF
NA | TRBJ1-1 | TRBV19 | NA | TGTGCCAGTAGTGTACTAAAGAATGAACCTAGGAACACTGAAGCTTTCTTT | CASSVLKNEPRNTEAFF
NA | TRBJ1-6 | TRBV30 | TRBD1 | TGTGCCTCTAGGGGACAGAATAATTCACCCCTCCACTTT | CASRGQNNSPLHF
NA | TRBJ1-5 | TRBV15 | TRBD1 | TGTGCCACCAGCAGAGGACAGGGGAGAGGAGGAAATCAGCCCCAGCATTTT | CATSRGQGRGGNQPQHF
NA | TRBJ2-7 | TRBV7-8 | NA | TGTGCCAGCAGCTTTGGCGACAGAGACTACGAGCAGTACTTC | CASSFGDRDYEQYF
NA | TRBJ2-1 | TRBV5-5 | TRBD2 | TGTGCCAGCAGCGGCGCCGGGACTAGCGGGGATGAGCAGTTCTTC | CASSGAGTSGDEQFF
once | TRBJ2-7 | TRBV10-1 | TRBD1 | TGCGCCAGCAGTGAGAGCAGGGGGCAGGTTTACGAGCAGTACTTC | CASSESRGQVYEQYF